Presented here are 14 T cell receptor beta chains from one specimen sequenced in a study of cytomegalovirus exposure and HLA in healthy donors. Both 60 Vbeta primers and 13 Jbeta primers went into the PCR. Produced via immunoSEQ multiplex PCR; TCRdb's table is partial and in-frame only. Here the sample spans some 95,000 clones, around 79% being singletons. Sequencing was carried out using PBMCs. Receptors were obtained from a woman in her 40s in good health and CMV-seronegative.

This sequence joins TRBV5-1 and TRBJ2-3, with unresolved D. V lost 4 bases and J 0 bases, leaving 9 bases between the germline ends. The CDR3 length is 14 residues. Germline loops: CDR1 SGHRS, CDR2 YFSETQ. CDR3 loop: CASSPPSSTDTQYF. The CDR3 DNA reads as TGCGCCAGCAGCCCCCCATCCAGCACAGATACGCAGTATTTT.

The chain links TRBV18 to TRBJ2-7, with 8 bases lining up with TRBD1. This CDR3 region has 15 residues. From germline, CDR1 is KGHSH and CDR2 LQKENI. The junction had 7 bases not matched to a gene; V was cut back by 5 bases and J by 1 base. CDR3 DNA sequence: TGTGCCAGCTCAGCAGGGACAGGCGGATCCTACGAGCAGTACTTC. This codes for CASSAGTGGSYEQYF.

This clone was observed a handful of times. The chain carries TRBV9 and TRBJ1-5, with 10 bases fitting TRBD1. Germline-derived CDR1 and CDR2 are SGDLS and YYNGEE. The CDR3 is 15 amino acids. V was clipped by 4 bases and J by 4 bases; unmatched bases: 5. The CDR3 is CASSRGQGWNQPQHF. The CDR3 DNA reads TGTGCCAGCAGCCGGGGACAGGGGTGGAATCAGCCCCAGCATTTT.

The sample holds a few counts of this clone. V gene TRBV10-3 combines with J gene TRBJ1-4, with no clear D. Germline V gene lookup returns CDR1 ENHRY and CDR2 SYGVKD. V shed 2 bases and J shed 0 bases, with 13 bases lying between them. The CDR3 loop spans 17 amino acids. The CDR3: CAISEVGGGTTNEKLFF. CDR3 in DNA: TGTGCCATCAGTGAGGTCGGTGGCGGGACAACTAATGAAAAACTGTTTTTT.

This clone was observed once. The genes are TRBV6-6 and TRBJ2-7, with D possibly matching TRBD2 (6 bases). CDR1 and CDR2 from the germline V gene are MNHNY and SVGAGI (reference sequence). Trimming left V 6 bases short and J 6 bases short, with 24 bases between. The CDR3 is 16 residues long. DNA of the CDR3: TGTGCCAGCAGCCGAGAACCAAGGACTACGGGGAGCGAGCAGTACTTC. Translation: CASSREPRTTGSEQYF.

The chain couples TRBV4-3 to TRBJ1-2; 7 positions agree with TRBD1. Germline V lookup: CDR1 LGHNA, CDR2 YSLEER. The CDR3 length is 14 residues. Trimming cost V 2 bases and J 2 bases; bases outside gene matches: 2. For the CDR3, the DNA is TGCGCCAGCAGCCAACTGACAGGGAACTATGGCTACACCTTC. Amino acids: CASSQLTGNYGYTF.

The V and J genes are TRBV5-1 and TRBJ1-1, with D possibly being TRBD1 (6 bases). The CDR3 sequence is 15 residues long. V lost 3 bases and J 1 base, leaving 13 bases between the germline ends. CDR1 and CDR2 from the germline V gene are SGHRS and YFSETQ. CDR3: CASSWGPQSNTEAFF. As DNA, the CDR3 is TGCGCCAGCAGCTGGGGGCCCCAATCGAACACTGAAGCTTTCTTT. Supplemented by reference TRBV5-1 and TRBJ1-1, the full variable domain reads KAGVTQTPRYLIKTRGQQVTLSCSPISGHRSVSWYQQTPGQGLQFLFEYFSETQRNKGNFPGRFSGRQFSNSRSEMNVSTLELGDSALYLCASSWGPQSNTEAFFGQGTRLTVV.

The rearrangement uses TRBV6-1 and TRBJ1-3; no clear D gene. This CDR3 is built from 12 residues. The germline CDR1 and CDR2 sequences are MNHNS and SASEGT. V lost 7 bases, J lost 10 bases, and 14 bases lay in between. The CDR3 nucleotides read TGTGCCAGCACACTAAAAGACTTGACCATATATTTT. This codes for CASTLKDLTIYF.

The V call is TRBV29-1, the J call TRBJ1-2, with D hard to call. V gave up 0 bases and J gave up 5 bases, with 13 bases separating them. Germline values: CDR1 SQVTM, CDR2 ANQGSEA. The CDR3 consists of 14 residues. The CDR3 DNA reads as TGCAGCGTTGAAGAGCGGAGCAGAGCTTATGGCTACACCTTC. It encodes CSVEERSRAYGYTF.

This clone was detected only a few times. The CDR3, as DNA: TGTGCCAGCCTACCAGACAGGGTGGTTTTTGGCTACACCTTC. This gives the protein CASLPDRVVFGYTF. V is TRBV2 and J is TRBJ1-2; TRBD1 aligns across 7 bases. Germline V CDR1 and CDR2: SNHLY, FYNNEI. The length of the CDR3 is 14 residues. V was clipped by 8 bases and J by 7 bases; unmatched bases: 13.

V gene TRBV10-3 combines with J gene TRBJ1-2; D unresolved. In germline, CDR1 is ENHRY, CDR2 SYGVKD. The CDR3 is 15 amino acids. V lost 3 bases to trimming and J lost 0 bases, with 11 bases between them. This CDR3 reads CAISDPEGANYGYTF. The CDR3 DNA follows: TGTGCCATCAGTGACCCCGAGGGAGCTAACTATGGCTACACCTTC.

CDR3 sequence (DNA): TGCAGCGTTGATTCGCGGGCAGTTGAAGCTTTCTTT. Translation gives CSVDSRAVEAFF. V is TRBV29-1 and J is TRBJ1-1; D not certain. This CDR3 spans 12 amino acids. The V and J ends lost 3 bases and 7 bases respectively, with 12 bases between them. Per germline, CDR1 SQVTM and CDR2 ANQGSEA.

This clone was counted a few times. This rearrangement joins TRBV25-1 to TRBJ2-3, with TRBD2 matching over 10 bases. Germline V lookup: CDR1 MGHDK, CDR2 SYGVNS. J lost 6 bases, V lost 4 bases, and 7 bases had no gene match. This CDR3 region has 15 residues. The CDR3 sequence is CASSVAGGPDDTQYF. CDR3 sequence (DNA): TGTGCCAGCAGTGTAGCGGGGGGACCAGATGATACGCAGTATTTT.

Concerning this clone: At the DNA level, this CDR3 is encoded by other sequences in the same sample as well. The gene calls are TRBV7-2 and TRBJ1-1; the D is unclear. The germline CDR1 and CDR2 sequences are SGHTA and FQGNSA. The CDR3 runs 14 residues. With 7 bases removed from V and 5 bases from J, the gap between germline ends came to 17 bases. The CDR3: CASTKEPQRTEAFF. The CDR3 DNA reads as TGTGCCAGCACGAAGGAACCCCAGAGGACTGAAGCTTTCTTT.